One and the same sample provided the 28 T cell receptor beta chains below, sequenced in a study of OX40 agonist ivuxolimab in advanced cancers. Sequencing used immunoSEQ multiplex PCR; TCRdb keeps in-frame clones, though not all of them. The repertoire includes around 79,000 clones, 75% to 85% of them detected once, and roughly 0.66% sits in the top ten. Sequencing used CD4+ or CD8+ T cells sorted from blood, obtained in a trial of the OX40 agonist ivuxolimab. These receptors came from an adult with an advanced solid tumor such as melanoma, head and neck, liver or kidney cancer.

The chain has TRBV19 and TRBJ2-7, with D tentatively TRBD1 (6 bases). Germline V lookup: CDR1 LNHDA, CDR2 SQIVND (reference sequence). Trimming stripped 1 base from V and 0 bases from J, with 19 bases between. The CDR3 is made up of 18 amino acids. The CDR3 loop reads CASSIVGGHGLPSYEQYF. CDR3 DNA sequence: TGTGCCAGTAGTATAGTTGGGGGCCACGGCCTCCCCTCCTACGAGCAGTACTTC. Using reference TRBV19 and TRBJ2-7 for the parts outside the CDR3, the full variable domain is DGGITQSPKYLFRKEGQNVTLSCEQNLNHDAMYWYRQDPGQGLRLIYYSQIVNDFQKGDIAEGYSVSREKKESFPLTVTSAQKNPTAFYLCASSIVGGHGLPSYEQYFGPGTRLTVT.

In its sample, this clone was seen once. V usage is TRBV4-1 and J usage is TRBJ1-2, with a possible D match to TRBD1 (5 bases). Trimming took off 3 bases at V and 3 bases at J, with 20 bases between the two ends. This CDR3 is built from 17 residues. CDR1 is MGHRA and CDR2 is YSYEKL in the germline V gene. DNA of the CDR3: TGCGCCAGCAGCCAGGTGGGCGGGGGATTGGGCCACTATGGCTACACCTTC. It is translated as CASSQVGGGLGHYGYTF.

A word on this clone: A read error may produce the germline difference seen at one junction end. In DNA form, the CDR3 reads TGTGCCGGCAGCTCCCGCTCGTCCGGTTACTACGAGCAGTACTTC. Its protein is CAGSSRSSGYYEQYF. The chain couples TRBV5-4 to TRBJ2-7; D is unresolved. Germline V CDR1 and CDR2: SGHNT, YYREEE (reference sequence). This CDR3 has 15 residues. The full variable domain, in which reference TRBV5-4 and TRBJ2-7 provide the parts outside the CDR3, is ETGVTQSPTHLIKTRGQQVTLRCSSQSGHNTVSWYQQALGQGPQFIFQYYREEENGRGNFPPRFSGLQFPNYSSELNVNALELDDSALYLCAGSSRSSGYYEQYFGPGTRLTVT.

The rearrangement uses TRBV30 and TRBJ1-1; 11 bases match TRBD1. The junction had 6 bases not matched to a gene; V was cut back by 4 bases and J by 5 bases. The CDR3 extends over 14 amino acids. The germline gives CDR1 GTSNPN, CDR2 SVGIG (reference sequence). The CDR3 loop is CAWTGTGGGTEAFF. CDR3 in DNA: TGTGCCTGGACCGGGACAGGGGGAGGTACTGAAGCTTTCTTT.

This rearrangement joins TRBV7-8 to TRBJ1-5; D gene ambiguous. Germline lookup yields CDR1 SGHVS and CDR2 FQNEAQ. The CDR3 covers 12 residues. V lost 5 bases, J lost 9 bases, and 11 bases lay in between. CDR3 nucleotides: TGTGCCAGCAGCCCCTTCGCAGGGCCCCAGCATTTT. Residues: CASSPFAGPQHF. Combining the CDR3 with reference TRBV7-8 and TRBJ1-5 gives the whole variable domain GAGVSQSPRYKVAKRGQDVALRCDPISGHVSLFWYQQALGQGPEFLTYFQNEAQLDKSGLPSDRFFAERPEGSVSTLKIQRTQQEDSAVYLCASSPFAGPQHFGDGTRLSIL.

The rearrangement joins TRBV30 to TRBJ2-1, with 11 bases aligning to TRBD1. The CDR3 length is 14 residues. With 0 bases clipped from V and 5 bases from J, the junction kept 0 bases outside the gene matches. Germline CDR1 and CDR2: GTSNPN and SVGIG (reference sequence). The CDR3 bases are TGTGCCTGGAGTGTGGGACAGGGGGACAATGAGCAGTTCTTC. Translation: CAWSVGQGDNEQFF.

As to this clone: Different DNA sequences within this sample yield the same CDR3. CDR3 region: CAWSDLGISNQPQHF. CDR3 DNA sequence: TGTGCCTGGAGTGACCTGGGAATAAGCAATCAGCCCCAGCATTTT. This chain connects TRBV30 to TRBJ1-5; D unresolved. Trimming took 1 base from V and 1 from J, leaving 11 bases between them. Germline-derived CDR1 and CDR2 are GTSNPN and SVGIG (reference sequence). This CDR3 has 15 residues.

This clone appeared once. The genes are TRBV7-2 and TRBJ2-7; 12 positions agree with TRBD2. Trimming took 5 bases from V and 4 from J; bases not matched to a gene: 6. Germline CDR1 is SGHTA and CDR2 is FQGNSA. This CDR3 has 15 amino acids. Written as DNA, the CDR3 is TGTGCCAGCAGCGATGGACTAGCGGGGTCTTACGAGCAGTACTTC. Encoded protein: CASSDGLAGSYEQYF. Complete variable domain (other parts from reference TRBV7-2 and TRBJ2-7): GAGVSQSPSNKVTEKGKDVELRCDPISGHTALYWYRQSLGQGLEFLIYFQGNSAPDKSGLPSDRFSAERTGGSVSTLTIQRTQQEDSAVYLCASSDGLAGSYEQYFGPGTRLTVT.

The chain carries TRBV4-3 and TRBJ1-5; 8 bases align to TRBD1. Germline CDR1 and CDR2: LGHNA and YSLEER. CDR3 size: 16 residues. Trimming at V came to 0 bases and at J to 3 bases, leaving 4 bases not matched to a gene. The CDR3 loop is CASSQDGTGTNQPQHF. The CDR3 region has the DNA TGCGCCAGCAGCCAAGACGGGACAGGAACCAATCAGCCCCAGCATTTT.

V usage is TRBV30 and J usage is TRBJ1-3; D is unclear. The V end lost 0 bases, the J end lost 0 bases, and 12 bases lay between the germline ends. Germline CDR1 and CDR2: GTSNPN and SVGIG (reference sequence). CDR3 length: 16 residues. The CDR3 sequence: CAWSVSGWYSGNTIYF. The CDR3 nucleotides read TGTGCCTGGAGTGTATCCGGTTGGTACTCTGGAAACACCATATATTTT.

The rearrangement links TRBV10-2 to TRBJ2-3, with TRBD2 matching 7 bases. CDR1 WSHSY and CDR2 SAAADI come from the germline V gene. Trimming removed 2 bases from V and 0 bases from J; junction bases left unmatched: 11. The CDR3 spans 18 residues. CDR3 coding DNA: TGCGCCAGCAGTGAGCACCCCTACCAGCGGGGAAGCACAGATACGCAGTATTTT. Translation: CASSEHPYQRGSTDTQYF.

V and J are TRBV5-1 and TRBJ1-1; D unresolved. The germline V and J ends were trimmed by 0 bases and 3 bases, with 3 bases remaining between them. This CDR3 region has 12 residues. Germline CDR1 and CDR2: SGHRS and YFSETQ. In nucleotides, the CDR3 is TGCGCCAGCAGCTTGGGTGACACTGAAGCTTTCTTT. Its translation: CASSLGDTEAFF.

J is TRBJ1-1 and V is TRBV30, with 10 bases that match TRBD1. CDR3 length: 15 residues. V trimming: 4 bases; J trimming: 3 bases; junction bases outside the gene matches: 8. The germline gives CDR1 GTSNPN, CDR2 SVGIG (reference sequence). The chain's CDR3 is CAWNTGTGVHTEAFF. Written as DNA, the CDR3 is TGTGCCTGGAATACCGGGACAGGGGTGCACACTGAAGCTTTCTTT.

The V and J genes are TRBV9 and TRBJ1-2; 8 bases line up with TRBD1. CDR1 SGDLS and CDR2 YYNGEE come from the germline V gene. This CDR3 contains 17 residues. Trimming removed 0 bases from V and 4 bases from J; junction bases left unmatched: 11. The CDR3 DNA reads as TGTGCCAGCAGCGTAGTTCCATCGGCAGGGGGCAGCTATGGCTACACCTTC. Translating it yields CASSVVPSAGGSYGYTF.

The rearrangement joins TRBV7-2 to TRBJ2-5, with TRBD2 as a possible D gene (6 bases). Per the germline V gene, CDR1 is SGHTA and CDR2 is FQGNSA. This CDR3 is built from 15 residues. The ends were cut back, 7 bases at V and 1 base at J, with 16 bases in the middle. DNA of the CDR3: TGTGCCAGCACCCGTACCTTCGGGGGCCAAGAGACCCAGTACTTC. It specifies CASTRTFGGQETQYF.

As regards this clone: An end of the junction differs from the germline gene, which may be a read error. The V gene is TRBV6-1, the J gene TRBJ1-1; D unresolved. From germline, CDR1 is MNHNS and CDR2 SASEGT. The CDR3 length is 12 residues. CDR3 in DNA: TGTGCCAGCAGAGAAGGGCTGCTCTATGCTTTCTTT. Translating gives CASREGLLYAFF.

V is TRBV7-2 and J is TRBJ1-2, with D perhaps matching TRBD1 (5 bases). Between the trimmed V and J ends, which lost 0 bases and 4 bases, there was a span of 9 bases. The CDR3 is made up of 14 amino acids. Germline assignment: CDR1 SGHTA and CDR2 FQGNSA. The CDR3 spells CASSLAGQGYGYTF. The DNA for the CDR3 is TGTGCCAGCAGCTTAGCAGGGCAGGGCTATGGCTACACCTTC.

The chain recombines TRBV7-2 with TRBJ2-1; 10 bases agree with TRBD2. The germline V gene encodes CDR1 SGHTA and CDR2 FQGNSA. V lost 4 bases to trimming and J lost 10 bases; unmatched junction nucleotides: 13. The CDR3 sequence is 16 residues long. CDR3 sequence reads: CASSSSDSGGAGEQFF. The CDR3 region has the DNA TGTGCCAGCAGCTCCTCCGACAGCGGGGGGGCCGGGGAGCAGTTCTTC.

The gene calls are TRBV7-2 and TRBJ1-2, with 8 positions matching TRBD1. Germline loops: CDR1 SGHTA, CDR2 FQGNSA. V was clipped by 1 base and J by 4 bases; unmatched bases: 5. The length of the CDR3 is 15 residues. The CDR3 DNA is TGTGCCAGCAGCTTAGATACAGGGGGTCCCTATGGCTACACCTTC. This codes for CASSLDTGGPYGYTF.

This chain's CDR3 is CASSPRTGPYEQYF. CDR3 nucleotides: TGTGCCAGCAGCCCTAGGACAGGACCCTACGAGCAGTACTTC. This chain links TRBV14 with TRBJ2-7; 7 bases are a match to TRBD1. V dropped 4 bases and J dropped 2; count of bases not matched to a gene: 5. CDR1 and CDR2 from the germline V gene are SGHDN and FVKESK. This CDR3 is built from 14 residues.

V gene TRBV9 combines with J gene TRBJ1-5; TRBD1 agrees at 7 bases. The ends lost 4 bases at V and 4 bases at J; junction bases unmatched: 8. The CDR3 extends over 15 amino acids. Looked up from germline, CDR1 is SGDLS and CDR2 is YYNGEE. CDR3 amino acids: CASSPQGEKNQPQHF. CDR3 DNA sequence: TGTGCCAGCAGCCCCCAGGGGGAGAAGAATCAGCCCCAGCATTTT. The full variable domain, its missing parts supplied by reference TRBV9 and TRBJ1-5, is DSGVTQTPKHLITATGQRVTLRCSPRSGDLSVYWYQQSLDQGLQFLIQYYNGEERAKGNILERFSAQQFPDLHSELNLSSLELGDSALYFCASSPQGEKNQPQHFGDGTRLSIL.

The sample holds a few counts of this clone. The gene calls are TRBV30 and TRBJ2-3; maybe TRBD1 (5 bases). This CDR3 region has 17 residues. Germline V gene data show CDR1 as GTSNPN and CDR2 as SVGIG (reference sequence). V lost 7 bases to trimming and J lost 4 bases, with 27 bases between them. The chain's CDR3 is CAFRPQGNRDTADTQYF. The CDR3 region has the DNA TGTGCCTTCCGGCCGCAGGGAAATCGTGATACTGCAGATACGCAGTATTTT.

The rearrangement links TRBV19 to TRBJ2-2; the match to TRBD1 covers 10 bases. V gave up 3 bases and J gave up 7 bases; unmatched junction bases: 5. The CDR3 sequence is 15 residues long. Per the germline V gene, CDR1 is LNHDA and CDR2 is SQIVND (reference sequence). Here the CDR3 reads CASSMGGQGVGELFF. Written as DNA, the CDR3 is TGTGCCAGTAGTATGGGCGGACAGGGGGTCGGGGAGCTGTTTTTT.

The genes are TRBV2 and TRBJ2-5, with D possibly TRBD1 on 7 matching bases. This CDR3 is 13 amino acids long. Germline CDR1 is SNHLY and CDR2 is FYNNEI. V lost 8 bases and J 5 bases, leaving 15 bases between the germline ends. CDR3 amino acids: CASRGQAGETQYF. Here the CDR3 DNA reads TGTGCCAGCCGAGGACAGGCGGGGGAGACCCAGTACTTC.

CDR3 in amino acids: CASTGQGDIFYGYTF. The DNA for the CDR3 is TGTGCCAGTACGGGACAGGGGGACATCTTCTATGGCTACACCTTC. The rearrangement uses TRBV19 and TRBJ1-2, with 11 bases fitting TRBD1. V trimming: 7 bases; J trimming: 4 bases; junction bases outside the gene matches: 8. This CDR3 is 15 amino acids long. Germline V CDR1 and CDR2: LNHDA, SQIVND (reference sequence).

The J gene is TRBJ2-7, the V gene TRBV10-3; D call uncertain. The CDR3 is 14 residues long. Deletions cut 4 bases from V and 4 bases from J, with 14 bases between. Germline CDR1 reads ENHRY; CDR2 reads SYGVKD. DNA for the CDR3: TGTGCCATCAGTGGATCAGCAGGCGGATACGAGCAGTACTTC. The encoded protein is CAISGSAGGYEQYF.

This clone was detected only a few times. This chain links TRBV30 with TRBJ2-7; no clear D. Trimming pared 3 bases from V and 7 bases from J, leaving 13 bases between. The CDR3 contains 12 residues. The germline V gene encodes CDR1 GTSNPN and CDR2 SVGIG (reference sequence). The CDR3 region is CAWSTPLGEQYF. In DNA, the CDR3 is TGTGCCTGGAGCACCCCCCTTGGGGAGCAGTACTTC.

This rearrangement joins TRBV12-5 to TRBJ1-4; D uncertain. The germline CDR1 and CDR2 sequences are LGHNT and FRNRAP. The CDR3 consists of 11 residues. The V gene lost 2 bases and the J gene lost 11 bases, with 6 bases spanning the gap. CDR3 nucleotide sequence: TGTGCTAGTGGTTTGTCTGGTAAACTGTTTTTT. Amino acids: CASGLSGKLFF. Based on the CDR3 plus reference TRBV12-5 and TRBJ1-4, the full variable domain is DARVTQTPRHKVTEMGQEVTMRCQPILGHNTVFWYRQTMMQGLELLAYFRNRAPLDDSGMPKDRFSAEMPDATLATLKIQPSEPRDSAVYFCASGLSGKLFFGSGTQLSVL.